Shown below are 23 T cell receptor beta chains from a single sample sequenced in a study of shared clonotypes between healthy human individuals. Sequencing was performed with immunoSEQ multiplex PCR; in TCRdb, only in-frame clones are kept and a portion is missing. The sample yields nearly 750,000 clones, 72% seen once. The specimen was memory CD4+ T cells sorted from blood. Subset of the sample: CD45RA-negative fraction. Receptor source: a woman aged 25 to 39 in good health.

The chain carries TRBV27 and TRBJ1-2; 8 bases are a match to TRBD1. The trim removed 4 bases at V and 8 bases at J, leaving 15 bases unmatched. The CDR3 consists of 16 residues. Germline lookup yields CDR1 MNHEY and CDR2 SMNVEV (reference sequence). In nucleotides, the CDR3 is TGTGCCAGCAGTTCAAACGGACAGGGAAGACTTAGGGGCTACACCTTC. It codes for CASSSNGQGRLRGYTF.

J is TRBJ1-5 and V is TRBV15; D is unclear. There are 12 residues in the CDR3. V dropped 6 bases and J dropped 5 bases, with 8 bases sitting between them. Germline V gives CDR1 LNHNV, CDR2 YYDKDF (reference sequence). DNA of the CDR3: TGTGCCACCAGTCGCAACGATCAGCCCCAGCATTTT. It translates to CATSRNDQPQHF.

This chain joins TRBV5-1 and TRBJ1-4; D is ambiguous. Germline V gene lookup returns CDR1 SGHRS and CDR2 YFSETQ. The length of the CDR3 is 14 residues. V lost 0 bases, J lost 4 bases, and 7 bases lay in between. The DNA for the CDR3 is TGCGCCAGCAGCTTGGCGTCGGATAATGAAAAACTGTTTTTT. Protein: CASSLASDNEKLFF. Full variable domain (remainder filled in from reference TRBV5-1 and TRBJ1-4): KAGVTQTPRYLIKTRGQQVTLSCSPISGHRSVSWYQQTPGQGLQFLFEYFSETQRNKGNFPGRFSGRQFSNSRSEMNVSTLELGDSALYLCASSLASDNEKLFFGSGTQLSVL.

The chain couples TRBV19 to TRBJ2-4; 9 bases fit TRBD1. This CDR3 comprises 16 residues. Germline V gene data show CDR1 as LNHDA and CDR2 as SQIVND (reference sequence). V lost 4 bases, J lost 6 bases, and 10 bases stayed unmatched. In DNA form, the CDR3 reads TGTGCCAGTAGTACGGGGCCGGGACAGGGCATAAACATTCAGTACTTC. Encoded protein: CASSTGPGQGINIQYF.

J is TRBJ2-1 and V is TRBV11-2, with 8 bases matching TRBD2. J lost 5 bases, V lost 3 bases, and 12 bases had no gene match. From germline, CDR1 is SGHAT and CDR2 FQNNGV. CDR3 size: 17 residues. The CDR3 is CASSFSVGFGRDNEQFF. The DNA for the CDR3 is TGTGCCAGCAGCTTCTCGGTCGGGTTCGGGAGGGACAATGAGCAGTTCTTC.

The J gene is TRBJ2-2, the V gene TRBV27, with 9 bases that match TRBD1. The CDR3 is 16 residues long. The germline V gene encodes CDR1 MNHEY and CDR2 SMNVEV (reference sequence). With V trimmed by 2 bases and J by 3 bases, 4 bases remained unmatched. The CDR3 spells CASSLGTGPYTGELFF. The DNA for the CDR3 is TGTGCCAGCAGTTTAGGGACAGGGCCATACACCGGGGAGCTGTTTTTT.

The rearrangement joins TRBV25-1 to TRBJ2-1; 7 bases fit TRBD2. Looked up from germline, CDR1 is MGHDK and CDR2 is SYGVNS. CDR3 length equals 15 residues. V shed 3 bases, J shed 2 bases, and the junction held 4 bases outside the gene matches. As DNA, the CDR3 is TGTGCCAGCAGTGAGGGTAGCGGGCCCTACAATGAGCAGTTCTTC. Amino acid sequence: CASSEGSGPYNEQFF.

The chain has TRBV7-2 and TRBJ2-5, with D uncertain. CDR1 is SGHTA, CDR2 FQGNSA, per germline. Trimming took 0 bases from V and 3 from J, leaving 5 bases between them. The CDR3 has 13 residues. CDR3 loop: CASSLAVKETQYF. The CDR3 DNA follows: TGTGCCAGCAGCTTAGCTGTAAAAGAGACCCAGTACTTC. Complete variable domain (other parts from reference TRBV7-2 and TRBJ2-5): GAGVSQSPSNKVTEKGKDVELRCDPISGHTALYWYRQSLGQGLEFLIYFQGNSAPDKSGLPSDRFSAERTGGSVSTLTIQRTQQEDSAVYLCASSLAVKETQYFGPGTRLLVL.

This clone was counted at least ten times. The CDR3 loop reads CASSLSRTLYNEQFF. As DNA, the CDR3 is TGTGCCAGCAGTTTAAGCCGGACTCTTTACAATGAGCAGTTCTTC. J is TRBJ2-1 and V is TRBV28; D perhaps matches TRBD2 (5 bases). This CDR3 comprises 15 residues. Between the trimmed V and J ends, which lost 2 bases and 4 bases, there was a span of 12 bases. Germline V CDR1 and CDR2: MDHEN, SYDVKM.

V gene TRBV2 combines with J gene TRBJ2-7, with TRBD1 matching 10 bases. The CDR3 has 16 amino acids. J gave up 4 bases and V 3 bases, and 9 bases lay outside the gene matches. Germline CDR1 is SNHLY and CDR2 is FYNNEI. This CDR3 reads CASSDFIRTGGYEQYF. Here the CDR3 DNA reads TGTGCCAGCAGTGATTTTATAAGGACAGGGGGATACGAGCAGTACTTC. Combining the CDR3 with reference TRBV2 and TRBJ2-7 gives the whole variable domain EPEVTQTPSHQVTQMGQEVILRCVPISNHLYFYWYRQILGQKVEFLVSFYNNEISEKSEIFDDQFSVERPDGSNFTLKIRSTKLEDSAMYFCASSDFIRTGGYEQYFGPGTRLTVT.

This clone was seen a few times. V is TRBV11-3 and J is TRBJ2-3; either TRBD1 or TRBD2 may supply D (6 bases each). Germline values: CDR1 SGHNT, CDR2 YENEEA. V was cut by 5 bases and J by 3 bases, with 21 bases left in between. The CDR3 consists of 17 residues. The CDR3 region is CASSHSGAGPMTDTQYF. The CDR3 DNA reads TGTGCCAGCAGCCACTCGGGGGCGGGCCCAATGACAGATACGCAGTATTTT.

The rearrangement joins TRBV2 to TRBJ1-2; D uncertain. The CDR3 is 14 amino acids. V was trimmed by 3 bases and J by 7 bases, leaving 15 bases between them. Germline lookup yields CDR1 SNHLY and CDR2 FYNNEI. The CDR3 reads CASSDNRGLAGYTF. In nucleotides, the CDR3 is TGTGCCAGCAGTGATAATCGGGGTTTGGCTGGCTACACCTTC.

The chain recombines TRBV2 with TRBJ2-1, with D uncertain. V was shortened by 6 bases and J by 0 bases, with 15 bases between the two germline ends. Per the germline V gene, CDR1 is SNHLY and CDR2 is FYNNEI. The CDR3 spans 16 residues. The CDR3 DNA follows: TGTGCCAGCAGCGATTCAGCGTTTATCTCCTACAATGAGCAGTTCTTC. This sequence encodes CASSDSAFISYNEQFF.

V gene TRBV29-1 combines with J gene TRBJ1-1, with a possible D match to TRBD1 (5 bases). Germline CDR1 reads SQVTM; CDR2 reads ANQGSEA. Trimming pared 0 bases from V and 10 bases from J, leaving 6 bases between. This CDR3 is built from 10 residues. CDR3 sequence reads: CSVEDGGAFF. CDR3 sequence (DNA): TGCAGCGTTGAAGATGGGGGAGCTTTCTTT.

The chain combines TRBV27 with TRBJ1-2; D remains ambiguous. This CDR3 is built from 14 residues. The germline V gene encodes CDR1 MNHEY and CDR2 SMNVEV (reference sequence). Between the trimmed V and J ends, which lost 2 bases and 8 bases, there was a span of 15 bases. The CDR3 DNA sequence: TGTGCCAGCAGTTTAAACACAGACGGAGGCGGCTACACCTTC. It translates to CASSLNTDGGGYTF.

This clone occurred many times. The J gene is TRBJ2-7, the V gene TRBV10-3; 9 positions agree with TRBD1. The junction had 10 bases not matched to a gene; V was cut back by 0 bases and J by 7 bases. CDR3 length: 16 residues. The V gene's germline CDR1 is ENHRY and CDR2 SYGVKD. CDR3 protein: CAISESTGQGTWEQYF. The CDR3 region has the DNA TGTGCCATCAGTGAGTCGACGGGACAGGGTACTTGGGAGCAGTACTTC.

This clone was recorded only once. The rearrangement links TRBV7-9 to TRBJ2-7; D is uncertain. The CDR3 has 13 residues. Trimming took off 4 bases at V and 5 bases at J, with 12 bases between the two ends. The germline V gene encodes CDR1 SEHNR and CDR2 FQNEAQ (reference sequence). This CDR3 reads CASSYLDHHEQYF. CDR3 nucleotide sequence: TGTGCCAGCAGCTACCTCGATCATCACGAGCAGTACTTC. The full variable domain, in which reference TRBV7-9 and TRBJ2-7 provide the parts outside the CDR3, is DTGVSQNPRHKITKRGQNVTFRCDPISEHNRLYWYRQTLGQGPEFLTYFQNEAQLEKSRLLSDRFSAERPKGSFSTLEIQRTEQGDSAMYLCASSYLDHHEQYFGPGTRLTVT.

The chain links TRBV7-9 to TRBJ1-1, with D uncertain. This CDR3 comprises 14 residues. V dropped 1 base and J dropped 0 bases, with 6 bases sitting between them. The germline gives CDR1 SEHNR, CDR2 FQNEAQ (reference sequence). The chain's CDR3 is CASSLVTVNTEAFF. In DNA form, the CDR3 reads TGTGCCAGCAGCTTAGTCACAGTGAACACTGAAGCTTTCTTT.

The genes are TRBV28 and TRBJ2-4, with TRBD1 matching 8 bases. V dropped 7 bases and J dropped 1; count of bases not matched to a gene: 6. The CDR3 sequence is 15 residues long. Germline-derived CDR1 and CDR2 are MDHEN and SYDVKM. The CDR3 DNA is TGTGCCAGCATCGCTCCAGGGGGCGCCAAAAACATTCAGTACTTC. Encoded protein: CASIAPGGAKNIQYF.

The V and J genes are TRBV4-1 and TRBJ1-4; 7 nucleotides match TRBD1. Trimming took 5 bases from V and 1 from J; bases not matched to a gene: 10. CDR3 length: 17 amino acids. CDR1 is MGHRA, CDR2 YSYEKL, per germline. The CDR3 region is CASSKLQGIQTNEKLFF. Written as DNA, the CDR3 is TGCGCCAGCAGCAAATTACAGGGGATCCAAACTAATGAAAAACTGTTTTTT.

J is TRBJ1-2 and V is TRBV6-4, with 10 bases fitting TRBD1. The CDR3 has 14 residues. Germline V gene data show CDR1 as MRHNA and CDR2 as SNTAGT. The J segment lost 5 bases and the V segment lost 6 bases, leaving 6 bases of the junction unmatched. The CDR3 bases are TGTGCCAGCAGCCCGGGACAGGGGAGTTATGGCTACACCTTC. Protein: CASSPGQGSYGYTF.

This clone was picked up a small number of times. The chain carries TRBV11-1 and TRBJ1-1, with 9 positions matching TRBD1. The CDR3 covers 14 residues. Germline CDR1 is SGHAT and CDR2 is FQDESV (reference sequence). The trim removed 3 bases at V and 4 bases at J, leaving 3 bases unmatched. DNA for the CDR3: TGTGCCAGCAGCTTCTTGACAGGGGGCACTGAAGCTTTCTTT. Translated: CASSFLTGGTEAFF.

CDR3 coding DNA: TGTGCCAGCAGTGAAGCCCTTACGTCCGGGGGCCATCAGCCCCAGCATTTT. It yields the protein CASSEALTSGGHQPQHF. J is TRBJ1-5 and V is TRBV6-1; the D gene is possibly TRBD1 (6 bases). The CDR3 extends over 17 amino acids. The V gene lost 0 bases and the J gene lost 5 bases, with 17 bases spanning the gap. CDR1 is MNHNS, CDR2 SASEGT, per germline.